This is a list of T cell receptor beta chains from one sample in a study of post-analysis software for immune sequencing data. TCRdb re-called the PCR reads through MiXCR, storing one row per CDR3 protein. In the table there are about 160,000 distinct CDR3 sequences, 30% to 45% of which are singletons. This specimen was blood, taken after autologous hematopoietic stem cell transplantation. The receptors here all came from a girl between 5 and 17 years old with multiple sclerosis. CDR3s include the opening cysteine and the closing phenylalanine or tryptophan. The D gene is left open where the match is weak. A row's size may be missing; if present it is once, few, many or a size class.

clone_size: -
j_call: TRBJ1-4
v_call: TRBV18
d_call: TRBD1
cdr3_nt: TGTGCCAGCTCACCTCAGCTTTCTCGACAGGGAAGAACTAATGAAAAACTGTTTTTT
cdr3_aa: CASSPQLSRQGRTNEKLFF

clone_size: few
j_call: TRBJ2-7
v_call: TRBV7-2
d_call: TRBD2
cdr3_nt: TGTGCCAGCAGCTTAGAAGGGCTAGCGGGAGTCTACGAGCAGTACTTC
cdr3_aa: CASSLEGLAGVYEQYF

clone_size: few
j_call: TRBJ2-7
v_call: TRBV18
d_call: -
cdr3_nt: TGTGCCAGCTCACCGGAACGGGAGACCTACGAGCAGTACTTC
cdr3_aa: CASSPERETYEQYF

clone_size: -
j_call: TRBJ2-7
v_call: TRBV7-8
d_call: -
cdr3_nt: TGTGCCAGCAGCTCGAATCAGGGACGGAGAACCTACGAGCAGTACTTC
cdr3_aa: CASSSNQGRRTYEQYF

clone_size: few
j_call: TRBJ2-1
v_call: TRBV2
d_call: TRBD2
cdr3_nt: TGTGCCAGCAGGGACCCCGGGACTAGCGGGATTAACTCCTACAATGAGCAGTTCTTC
cdr3_aa: CASRDPGTSGINSYNEQFF

clone_size: -
j_call: TRBJ2-7
v_call: TRBV5-6
d_call: -
cdr3_nt: TGTGCCAGCAGCCCTCTCGGGGGCCGGTTCGAGCAGTACTTC
cdr3_aa: CASSPLGGRFEQYF

clone_size: few
j_call: TRBJ1-4
v_call: TRBV20-1
d_call: -
cdr3_nt: TGCAGTGCTTCCCGGGGGGAACGGGGGTTTTTT
cdr3_aa: CSASRGERGFF

clone_size: -
j_call: TRBJ2-5
v_call: TRBV20-1
d_call: TRBD2
cdr3_nt: TGCAGTGCTAGAAAGGTAGCGGGGGCCGGAGAGACCCAGTACTTC
cdr3_aa: CSARKVAGAGETQYF

clone_size: few
j_call: TRBJ2-3
v_call: TRBV20-1
d_call: -
cdr3_nt: TGCAGTGCTTATAGTACGGGGGTTGATACGCAGTATTTT
cdr3_aa: CSAYSTGVDTQYF

clone_size: -
j_call: TRBJ2-3
v_call: TRBV7-9
d_call: TRBD1
cdr3_nt: TGTGCCAGCAGCTCCTCCTACCCAGGGGGAGATACGCAGTATTTT
cdr3_aa: CASSSSYPGGDTQYF

clone_size: -
j_call: TRBJ2-1
v_call: TRBV7-8
d_call: -
cdr3_nt: TGTGCCAGCAGCTTAAACGCGGGTGAGCAGTTCTTC
cdr3_aa: CASSLNAGEQFF

clone_size: few
j_call: TRBJ1-2
v_call: TRBV6-6
d_call: -
cdr3_nt: TGTGCCAGCAGTTACGGTCAGCCGGGCTTAAACTATGGCTACACCTTC
cdr3_aa: CASSYGQPGLNYGYTF

clone_size: few
j_call: TRBJ2-1
v_call: TRBV20-1
d_call: TRBD2
cdr3_nt: TGCAGTGCTAGATTTGCGGGAGCACATCACAATGAGCAGTTCTTC
cdr3_aa: CSARFAGAHHNEQFF

clone_size: few
j_call: TRBJ2-7
v_call: TRBV20-1
d_call: TRBD1
cdr3_nt: TGCAGTGCTATTTCGGACAGGGCCTTCTACGAGCAGTACTTC
cdr3_aa: CSAISDRAFYEQYF

clone_size: -
j_call: TRBJ2-1
v_call: TRBV12-3/TRBV12-4
d_call: TRBD2
cdr3_nt: TGTGCCAGCAAGGCGGGACTAGCGGCCTACAATGAGCAGTTCTTC
cdr3_aa: CASKAGLAAYNEQFF

clone_size: -
j_call: TRBJ2-1
v_call: TRBV28
d_call: -
cdr3_nt: TGTGCCAGCAGCAGATGGGGTGAGCAGTTCTTC
cdr3_aa: CASSRWGEQFF

clone_size: -
j_call: TRBJ2-1
v_call: TRBV7-9
d_call: TRBD2
cdr3_nt: TGTGCCACTAGGACTAGCGGGAGGTGTTGCAATGAGCAGTTCTTC
cdr3_aa: CATRTSGRCCNEQFF

clone_size: many
j_call: TRBJ2-7
v_call: TRBV18
d_call: TRBD2
cdr3_nt: TGTGCCAGCTCACCACACTCGGGAGGGCCCGTCGAGCAGTACTTC
cdr3_aa: CASSPHSGGPVEQYF

clone_size: -
j_call: TRBJ1-4
v_call: TRBV5-1
d_call: -
cdr3_nt: TGCGCCAGCAGCTCAGGACGGAGCCATAATGAAAAACTGTTTTTT
cdr3_aa: CASSSGRSHNEKLFF

clone_size: few
j_call: TRBJ2-3
v_call: TRBV6-6
d_call: TRBD2
cdr3_nt: TGTGCCAGCAGTTACACCCTAGCGGGAGGGCCTACTACGCAGTATTTT
cdr3_aa: CASSYTLAGGPTTQYF

clone_size: -
j_call: TRBJ2-7
v_call: TRBV27
d_call: -
cdr3_nt: TGTGCCAGCAGCCGGCAGGGGTCCTACGAGCAGTACTTC
cdr3_aa: CASSRQGSYEQYF

clone_size: many
j_call: TRBJ2-1
v_call: TRBV7-2
d_call: TRBD1
cdr3_nt: TGTGCCAGCAGCTTAGGGGGGTGGGGGACAGGTGGCAATGAGCAGTTCTTC
cdr3_aa: CASSLGGWGTGGNEQFF

clone_size: -
j_call: TRBJ2-3
v_call: TRBV6-5
d_call: -
cdr3_nt: TGTGCCAGCAGTTACGACCCCTCATCGTTGGGGGAGTCTAGCACAGATACGCAGTATTTT
cdr3_aa: CASSYDPSSLGESSTDTQYF

clone_size: many
j_call: TRBJ2-1
v_call: TRBV5-1
d_call: TRBD2
cdr3_nt: TGCGCCAGCAGCCTGGGGCTAGCGGGAGTCCTGAGGGATGAGCAGTTCTTC
cdr3_aa: CASSLGLAGVLRDEQFF

clone_size: -
j_call: TRBJ1-2
v_call: TRBV7-2
d_call: -
cdr3_nt: TGTGCCAGCAGCTTAAGGGAGGCGAGCTCAGACTATGGCTACACCTTC
cdr3_aa: CASSLREASSDYGYTF

clone_size: -
j_call: TRBJ2-5
v_call: TRBV28
d_call: -
cdr3_nt: TGTGCCAGCAGTTCCATAGGGGACACCCAAGAGACCCAGTACTTC
cdr3_aa: CASSSIGDTQETQYF

clone_size: -
j_call: TRBJ1-6
v_call: TRBV6-5
d_call: TRBD1
cdr3_nt: TGTGCCAGCAGTTACCCTGGGACAGGGGGCGACTCACCCCTCCACTTT
cdr3_aa: CASSYPGTGGDSPLHF

clone_size: -
j_call: TRBJ2-5
v_call: TRBV7-2
d_call: TRBD2
cdr3_nt: TGTGCCAGCAAGGCGGGACTAGCTCCCGAAAAGACCCAGTACTTC
cdr3_aa: CASKAGLAPEKTQYF

clone_size: -
j_call: TRBJ1-5
v_call: TRBV28
d_call: -
cdr3_nt: TGTGCCAGCACCCCTACAGGGATTAATAGCAATCAGCCCCAGCATTTT
cdr3_aa: CASTPTGINSNQPQHF

clone_size: -
j_call: TRBJ2-7
v_call: TRBV15
d_call: -
cdr3_nt: TGTGCCACCAGCAGAGATACGGGCGAGCAGTACTTC
cdr3_aa: CATSRDTGEQYF

clone_size: -
j_call: TRBJ2-7
v_call: TRBV20-1
d_call: -
cdr3_nt: TGCAGTGCCCCATCTTCTCTAGGCCCCCTCGAGCAGTACTTC
cdr3_aa: CSAPSSLGPLEQYF

clone_size: few
j_call: TRBJ2-2
v_call: TRBV7-7
d_call: -
cdr3_nt: TGTGCTAGCAGCTTAGCCGACAGGACCGGGGAGCTGTTTTTT
cdr3_aa: CASSLADRTGELFF

clone_size: -
j_call: TRBJ2-7
v_call: TRBV6-2/TRBV6-3
d_call: -
cdr3_nt: TGTGCCAGCAGTTACTTGCTCCAGAGATTTGCCTACGAGCAGTACTTC
cdr3_aa: CASSYLLQRFAYEQYF